This T cell receptor (beta chain) was profiled in a study of vaccination and CD4 T cells after COVID-19. Across the study: The convalescent group had six males, four females, seven Caucasians, two Asians, one multiracial. Broader study findings: A median 86.3% of convalescent patients' SARS-CoV-2-reactive clones emerged only after vaccination. Analysis of convalescent patients found that 304 of 307 vaccine-specific clones were spike mono-reactive.

Regarding this clonotype: Its antigen is not identified.

Specified treatment: roughly 10-day PBMC culture with coronavirus spike peptide pools or control peptides (ViraFEST assay). Before the COVID-19 pandemic (2011-2018), CD4+ T cells were obtained from the unexposed donor. Cell culture was performed with 2 million or so PBMCs per well in the presence of about 11 IU/ml IL-2 and 10 ug/ml peptide pools. The germline V gene has CDR1 SEHNR and CDR2 FQNEAQ (reference sequence). Trimming cost V 1 base and J 7 bases; bases outside gene matches: 8. The CDR3 sequence is 15 residues long. With the Oncomine TCR Beta short-read assay, DNA from cultured CD4+ T cells was sequenced. TCRdb analysed the PCR reads with MiXCR anew, one entry per CDR3 protein. The data show thousands of distinct CDR3 sequences, about 46% seen once.

The source of this sequence is a human donor in good health. V is TRBV7-9 and J is TRBJ1-2; 8 bases agree with TRBD1. Sequencing was done on a sample of CD4+ T cells from blood, cultured in vitro. CDR3 in DNA: TGTGCCAGCAGCTTAGACCCGGGACAGGTCGGTGGCTACACCTTC. Its protein product is CASSLDPGQVGGYTF.